This T cell receptor (beta chain) was captured in a study of T-cell reconstitution after alpha-beta-depleted transplantation in children. Unique molecular identifiers featured in how the TCRbeta library was prepared. Via MiXCR, TCRdb re-called the PCR reads, giving one row per CDR3 protein. The repertoire consists of about 420,000 distinct CDR3 sequences, with 15% to 20% occurring once and the leading ten covering under 30%. Unmatched junction bases numbered 14, after V lost 6 bases and J lost 7 bases. The germline CDR1 and CDR2 sequences are MNHEY and SMNVEV (reference sequence). The CDR3 is made up of 17 amino acids. This clonotype was observed a handful of times.

The TCR was taken from a boy under three years old who had a stem cell transplant for Wiskott-Aldrich syndrome, so the T cells may come from the graft donor. The chain recombines TRBV27 with TRBJ2-1; TRBD2 matches at 11 bases. The specimen comprised PBMCs, mostly from graft donor cells, sampled 360 days after TCRalphabeta/CD19-depleted stem cell transplant. The chain's CDR3 is CASRPRLAGLLGNEQFF. The CDR3, as DNA: TGTGCCAGCAGGCCTCGACTAGCGGGGCTGCTTGGGAATGAGCAGTTCTTC.